This T cell receptor beta chain was profiled in a study of control samples from healthy donors and cancer patients. This clone was seen just once. V lost 5 bases and J 5 bases, leaving 6 bases between the germline ends. CDR3 size: 11 residues. Germline CDR1 SEHNR, CDR2 FQNEAQ (reference sequence). Assay: immunoSEQ multiplex PCR; the TCRdb copy retains only in-frame clones and omits some. The table records about 69,000 clones, approximately 84% of them present only once. The V and J genes are TRBV7-9 and TRBJ2-5; no clear D. The origin of this receptor is a woman between 45 and 65 years old with lung cancer. The sample was PBMCs. In DNA, the CDR3 is TGTGCCAGCAGCCCCGGGGAGACCCAGTACTTC. Its translation: CASSPGETQYF.